One sample yielded the 17 T cell receptor beta chains listed below, sequenced in a study of T cells expressing NK-cell markers. No DNA is given; TCRdb re-called the 5' RACE reads and lists each CDR3 protein once. Its listing shows roughly 180,000 distinct CDR3 sequences. Specimen: blood T cells: a sorted CD56 or NKG2C T cell subset, CD4+ or CD8+ T cells, or bulk PBMC T cells (not recorded which). These receptors originate from a man aged 18-75 years in good health.

The chain carries TRBV11-2 and TRBJ2-2. CDR1 is SGHAT, CDR2 FQNNGV, per germline. This CDR3 spans 15 amino acids. The CDR3 sequence is CASSLDFSGFGELFF.

This sequence joins TRBV19 and TRBJ2-7; the D gene TCRdb calls, TRBD1, cannot be checked with no DNA. Germline CDR1 and CDR2: LNHDA and SQIVND (reference sequence). This CDR3 has 12 residues. The CDR3: CASSLARGEQYF.

The V and J genes are TRBV2 and TRBJ1-4; TCRdb's assignment of TRBD1 cannot be checked, as there is no DNA. Germline assignment: CDR1 SNHLY and CDR2 FYNNEI. The length of the CDR3 is 16 residues. CDR3 in amino acids: CASSNGHRTSNEKLFF. Combining the CDR3 with reference TRBV2 and TRBJ1-4 gives the whole variable domain EPEVTQTPSHQVTQMGQEVILRCVPISNHLYFYWYRQILGQKVEFLVSFYNNEISEKSEIFDDQFSVERPDGSNFTLKIRSTKLEDSAMYFCASSNGHRTSNEKLFFGSGTQLSVL.

This chain links TRBV6-1 with TRBJ2-2. CDR3 length: 12 amino acids. Germline V gene sequence: CDR1 MNHNS, CDR2 SASEGT. The CDR3 region is CASSLHTGELFF.

V gene TRBV6-5 combines with J gene TRBJ2-7. Germline lookup yields CDR1 MNHEY and CDR2 SVGAGI. The CDR3 is 14 residues long. This CDR3 reads CASSYSIALHEQYF.

V is TRBV27 and J is TRBJ2-3. The length of the CDR3 is 14 residues. Germline V CDR1 and CDR2: MNHEY, SMNVEV (reference sequence). The CDR3 is CASSLYHRIDTQYF.

The chain is built from TRBV7-6 and TRBJ2-3; TCRdb lists TRBD1, though no DNA is available to test this call. CDR1 and CDR2 from the germline V gene are SGHVS and FNYEAQ. This CDR3 has 16 amino acids. The CDR3 reads CASSRPAGPSTDTQYF.

This rearrangement joins TRBV12-5 to TRBJ2-1. The germline V gene has CDR1 LGHNT and CDR2 FRNRAP. The CDR3 sequence is 14 residues long. Here the CDR3 reads CASGSPGLLNEQFF.

V is TRBV30 and J is TRBJ2-7. There are 13 residues in the CDR3. The germline CDR1 and CDR2 sequences are GTSNPN and SVGIG (reference sequence). The CDR3 region is CAWSPHYYDEQYF.

The V and J genes are TRBV10-3 and TRBJ1-1. The CDR3 runs 15 residues. Germline V gene lookup returns CDR1 ENHRY and CDR2 SYGVKD. The CDR3 sequence is CAISESGSSNTEAFF.

The chain is built from TRBV6-1 and TRBJ2-2; TCRdb returns TRBD1, unconfirmable since there is no DNA. From germline, CDR1 is MNHNS and CDR2 SASEGT. The CDR3 loop spans 15 amino acids. CDR3 residues: CASSWDRDRSGELFF.

This CDR3 reads CASSETSGILVDTQYF. The V gene is TRBV2, the J gene TRBJ2-3; TCRdb gives TRBD2 as the D gene, but with no DNA this cannot be confirmed. The CDR3 is 16 residues long. Germline V gives CDR1 SNHLY, CDR2 FYNNEI.

The gene calls are TRBV27 and TRBJ2-5; TCRdb's assignment of TRBD1 cannot be checked, as there is no DNA. The CDR3 runs 14 residues. Germline V lookup: CDR1 MNHEY, CDR2 SMNVEV (reference sequence). The CDR3 reads CASSPGTEKETQYF.

The rearrangement joins TRBV6-1 to TRBJ1-6; TCRdb picks TRBD1, but there is no DNA to check that call. Germline CDR1 MNHNS, CDR2 SASEGT. The CDR3 consists of 17 residues. CDR3 loop: CASSERVTGMAGSPLHF.

The V and J genes are TRBV6-5 and TRBJ2-5; TCRdb picks TRBD2, but there is no DNA to check that call. The CDR3 totals 17 residues. The germline gives CDR1 MNHEY, CDR2 SVGAGI. CDR3 region: CASSHGTSGQVGETQYF.

The genes are TRBV18 and TRBJ2-2. This CDR3 spans 12 amino acids. Germline-derived CDR1 and CDR2 are KGHSH and LQKENI. The CDR3: CASSQDNGELFF.

The V and J genes are TRBV6-1 and TRBJ1-2; the D call from TCRdb, TRBD1, cannot be confirmed without DNA. Looked up from germline, CDR1 is MNHNS and CDR2 is SASEGT. The CDR3 sequence is 12 residues long. CDR3 amino acids: CAGNRGNYGYTF.